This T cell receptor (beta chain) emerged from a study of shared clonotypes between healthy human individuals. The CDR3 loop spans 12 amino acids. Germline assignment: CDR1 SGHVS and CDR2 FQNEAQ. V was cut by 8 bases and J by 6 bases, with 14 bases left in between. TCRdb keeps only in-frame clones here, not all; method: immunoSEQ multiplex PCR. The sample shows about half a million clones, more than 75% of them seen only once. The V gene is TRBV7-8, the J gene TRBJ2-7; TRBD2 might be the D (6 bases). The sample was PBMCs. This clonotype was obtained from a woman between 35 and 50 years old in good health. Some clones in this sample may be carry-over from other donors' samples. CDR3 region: CASRLLGGEQYF. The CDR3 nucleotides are TGTGCCAGCCGCCTCCTGGGGGGCGAGCAGTACTTC.